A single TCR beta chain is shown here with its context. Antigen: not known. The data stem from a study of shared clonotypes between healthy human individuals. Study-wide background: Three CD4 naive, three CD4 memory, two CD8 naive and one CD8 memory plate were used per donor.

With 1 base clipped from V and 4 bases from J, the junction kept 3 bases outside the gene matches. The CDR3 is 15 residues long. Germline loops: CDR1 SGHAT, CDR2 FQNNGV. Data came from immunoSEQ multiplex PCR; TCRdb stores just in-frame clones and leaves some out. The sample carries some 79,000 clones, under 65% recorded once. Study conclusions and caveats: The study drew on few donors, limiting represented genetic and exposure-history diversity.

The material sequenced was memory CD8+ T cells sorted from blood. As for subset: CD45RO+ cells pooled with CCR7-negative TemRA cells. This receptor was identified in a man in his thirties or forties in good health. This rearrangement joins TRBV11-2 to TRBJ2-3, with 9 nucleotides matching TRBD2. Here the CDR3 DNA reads TGTGCCAGCAGCTTAGGCGGGAGGGGTCCAGATACGCAGTATTTT. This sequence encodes CASSLGGRGPDTQYF.